The clone carrying this T cell receptor beta chain came up once. The data derive from a study of T cell responses to AZD1222 COVID-19 vaccine. The V gene's germline CDR1 is WNHNN and CDR2 SYGVQD (reference sequence). The CDR3 contains 14 residues. V gave up 4 bases and J gave up 7 bases; unmatched junction bases: 6. Data came from immunoSEQ multiplex PCR; TCRdb stores just in-frame clones and leaves some out. The repertoire consists of about 150,000 clones, with around 83% occurring once and the leading ten covering roughly 4.5%. The material sequenced was peripheral blood, taken on day 0 of MenACWY control vaccination. The chain links TRBV10-1 to TRBJ2-5, with 10 bases matching TRBD1. The sequence was collected from an adult in good health. CDR3 sequence reads: CASSGQGQGGTQYF. CDR3 DNA: TGCGCCAGCAGTGGTCAAGGACAGGGGGGGACCCAGTACTTC.